This note documents a single TCR beta chain sequence. Its antigen remains unidentified. The V end lost 5 bases, the J end lost 8 bases, and 18 bases lay between the germline ends. CDR1 and CDR2 from the germline V gene are MDHEN and SYDVKM. The CDR3 totals 14 residues. This entry comes from a study of regulatory dendritic cells for organ transplantation. The study's findings and limits: Naive T cells showed high diversity, memory cells less, memory CD8+ least.

Method: immunoSEQ multiplex PCR; TCRdb's copy keeps in-frame clones and lacks some. This repertoire shows about 10,000 clones, 65% to 85% found once; its top ten account for approximately 17%. The TCR was taken from a human donor in good health. The chain uses TRBV28 and TRBJ1-2, with a possible D match to TRBD1 (6 bases). Sequencing input: memory CD8+ T cells from blood. As for subset: CD45RO+ memory T cells. CDR3 DNA: TGTGCCAGCAGTCAGCGCGGGTCTAGGGGGGGCTACACCTTC. Translated: CASSQRGSRGGYTF.